A single sample gave rise to the 26 T cell receptor beta chains below, sequenced in a study of lung T cells in sarcoidosis with Löfgren's syndrome. Each CDR3 protein gets one entry after TCRdb re-called the reads with MiXCR. This table holds nearly 4,000 distinct CDR3 sequences, approximately 20% found once. Sequencing was done on a sample of CD4+ T cells from bronchoalveolar lavage. These receptors came from a human donor with sarcoidosis (Löfgren's syndrome or another form), or a control subject (not recorded which).

There are many counts of this clonotype. The chain joins TRBV19 to TRBJ1-5, with 10 bases aligning to TRBD1. The germline V gene has CDR1 LNHDA and CDR2 SQIVND (reference sequence). Trimming took 6 bases from V and 7 from J; bases not matched to a gene: 3. The CDR3 has 13 amino acids. CDR3 loop: CASSRDRGQPQHF. The CDR3 coding sequence is TGTGCCAGTAGCCGGGACAGGGGACAGCCCCAGCATTTT.

This clonotype has at least ten counts. The CDR3 DNA reads as TGTGCCAGCAGACAAAGCGGGGGGGGCTACAATGAGCAGTTCTTC. Its translation is CASRQSGGGYNEQFF. The chain uses TRBV3-1 and TRBJ2-1; 10 positions agree with TRBD2. Losses at the gene ends were 6 bases for V and 3 bases for J; bases not matched to a gene: 5. This CDR3 has 15 residues. CDR1 LGHDT and CDR2 YNNKEL come from the germline V gene (reference sequence).

Details on this clonotype: One junction end does not reproduce the germline sequence, and a read error may be involved. The chain has TRBV20-1 and TRBJ2-3; 8 bases agree with TRBD1. The CDR3 is 15 residues long. From germline, CDR1 is DFQATT and CDR2 SNEGSKA (reference sequence). CDR3 nucleotide sequence: TGCAGTGCTCTTCCAGGGACAGGAAGCACAGATACGCGGTACTTT. Its translation is CSALPGTGSTDTRYF.

By proportion, this clonotype is large. One junction end does not reproduce the germline sequence, and a read error may be involved. The CDR3 region has the DNA TGTGCCAGCAGCCTAGCGGGGGGGTACAATGAGCAGTTCTTC. It encodes CASSLAGGYNEQFF. The chain employs TRBV7-7 and TRBJ2-1; 12 bases match TRBD2. The CDR3 has 14 residues. The germline CDR1 and CDR2 sequences are SSHAT and FNYEAQ (reference sequence).

The chain combines TRBV28 with TRBJ1-1; TRBD1 agrees at 7 bases. This CDR3 has 14 residues. The germline V gene encodes CDR1 MDHEN and CDR2 SYDVKM. Trimming cost V 5 bases and J 7 bases; bases outside gene matches: 10. The CDR3 DNA follows: TGTGCCAGCAGTGCCTTCGACAGGGACGTTGAAGCTTTCTTT. Its protein is CASSAFDRDVEAFF. Full variable domain (rest looked up from reference TRBV28 and TRBJ1-1): DVKVTQSSRYLVKRTGEKVFLECVQDMDHENMFWYRQDPGLGLRLIYFSYDVKMKEKGDIPEGYSVSREKKERFSLILESASTNQTSMYLCASSAFDRDVEAFFGQGTRLTVV.

As for this clonotype: A clone one base away is much larger, so this may be a read error. The chain combines TRBV4-2 with TRBJ1-2; no definite D call. The germline gives CDR1 LGHNA, CDR2 YNFKEQ. This CDR3 comprises 14 residues. DNA of the CDR3: TGTGCCAGCAGCCAAGAAATACGGAGTGGTGGCCACGCCTTC. As protein: CASSQEIRSGGHAF.

This clonotype is labeled medium-sized. This chain joins TRBV6-1 and TRBJ1-5; D ambiguous. Germline CDR1 and CDR2: MNHNS and SASEGT. CDR3 length equals 13 residues. V lost 5 bases, J lost 8 bases, and 13 bases lay in between. The CDR3 protein is CASSRTAIEPQHF. CDR3 DNA sequence: TGTGCCAGCAGTCGGACGGCGATTGAGCCCCAGCATTTT.

This clonotype is categorized as medium-sized. This chain uses TRBV28 with TRBJ1-2, with D perhaps matching TRBD1 (5 bases). The germline CDR1 and CDR2 sequences are MDHEN and SYDVKM. V lost 5 bases and J 5 bases, leaving 15 bases between the germline ends. The CDR3 covers 14 residues. CDR3 loop: CASSISRSGYGYTF. For the CDR3, the DNA is TGTGCCAGCAGTATATCCCGTTCAGGGTATGGCTACACCTTC.

This clonotype has a count of ten or more. V usage is TRBV29-1 and J usage is TRBJ1-4; D not certain. Trimming left V 4 bases short and J 0 bases short, with 9 bases between. CDR1 is SQVTM, CDR2 ANQGSEA, per germline. CDR3 size: 14 residues. Here the CDR3 DNA reads TGCAGCGTTGCGCGGGGTGCAACTAATGAAAAACTGTTTTTT. Protein sequence: CSVARGATNEKLFF.

By share, this clonotype counts as medium-sized. The V call is TRBV10-3, the J call TRBJ2-3; possibly TRBD2 for D (6 bases). CDR1 ENHRY and CDR2 SYGVKD come from the germline V gene. The CDR3 has 14 amino acids. V lost 3 bases and J lost 8, with 15 bases in between. The CDR3 here is CAISDGGLGGTQYF. CDR3 coding DNA: TGTGCCATCAGTGATGGAGGGCTAGGTGGTACGCAGTATTTT.

This clonotype is termed medium-sized. This chain uses TRBV24-1 with TRBJ2-7; possibly TRBD1 for D (5 bases). CDR3 size: 14 residues. The germline V and J ends were trimmed by 4 bases and 0 bases, with 9 bases remaining between them. Looked up from germline, CDR1 is KGHDR and CDR2 is SFDVKD. The CDR3 reads CATSETESSYEQYV. CDR3 DNA: TGTGCCACCAGTGAGACAGAGAGCTCCTACGAGCAGTACGTC.

This clonotype was seen a single time. This may arise from a read error, as a much more abundant clone is one base away. The CDR3 does not close with the conserved phenylalanine or tryptophan, likely indicating a read error. The rearrangement uses TRBV11-2 and TRBJ1-2, with a weak D call TRBD1 (6 bases). Germline values: CDR1 SGHAT, CDR2 FQNNGV. The V end was cut by 3 bases, the J end by 4 bases, with 12 bases between. The CDR3 covers 14 residues. CDR3 DNA sequence: TGTGCCAGCAGCTTTGGCAGAGGGGGCTATGGCTACACCTCC. This gives the protein CASSFGRGGYGYTS.

Points on this clonotype: The CDR3 does not end in the conserved phenylalanine or tryptophan, so this is likely a read error. The chain links TRBV6-1 to TRBJ2-1, with 7 positions matching TRBD1. Germline V gives CDR1 MNHNS, CDR2 SASEGT. With 5 bases clipped from V and 0 bases from J, the junction kept 7 bases outside the gene matches. The CDR3 spans 16 residues. Here the CDR3 reads CASSTGQASSYNEQFL. The CDR3 region has the DNA TGTGCCAGCAGTACAGGACAGGCGAGCTCCTACAATGAGCAGTTCCTC.

The sample holds many counts of this clonotype. The rearrangement links TRBV5-1 to TRBJ2-3; D is unclear. Germline V gene data show CDR1 as SGHRS and CDR2 as YFSETQ. The CDR3 consists of 12 residues. Trimming took off 6 bases at V and 2 bases at J, with 7 bases between the two ends. This CDR3 reads CASKLHTDTQYF. CDR3 DNA: TGCGCCAGCAAGCTACACACAGATACGCAGTATTTT.

The chain recombines TRBV7-2 with TRBJ1-1; TRBD1 matches at 7 bases. The CDR3 contains 15 residues. J gave up 5 bases and V 8 bases, and 14 bases lay outside the gene matches. Germline CDR1 SGHTA, CDR2 FQGNSA. The CDR3 sequence: CASGLLRDSKTEAFF. As DNA, the CDR3 is TGTGCCAGCGGCCTTTTACGGGACAGCAAAACTGAAGCTTTCTTT.

Sample share makes this clonotype medium-sized. The chain combines TRBV5-8 with TRBJ2-2; 11 nucleotides align to TRBD2. CDR3 size: 19 residues. The V gene's germline CDR1 is SGHTS and CDR2 YDEGEE. Trimming took 2 bases from V and 5 from J; bases not matched to a gene: 14. The CDR3 protein is CASSFGRGTSGTLTGELFF. The CDR3 DNA is TGTGCCAGCAGCTTCGGCCGAGGGACTAGCGGCACATTAACCGGGGAGCTGTTTTTT.

By share, this clonotype counts as medium-sized (0.01 to 0.1%). The V gene is TRBV7-2, the J gene TRBJ2-1; D is unclear. This CDR3 has 14 residues. Trimming shortened V by 0 bases and J by 10 bases, and 13 bases separated the two germline ends. The germline gives CDR1 SGHTA, CDR2 FQGNSA. The CDR3, as DNA: TGTGCCAGCAGCTTAGCGAGCTCTATTGACGAGCAGTTCTTC. Translated: CASSLASSIDEQFF. Drawing the rest from reference TRBV7-2 and TRBJ2-1, the complete variable domain is GAGVSQSPSNKVTEKGKDVELRCDPISGHTALYWYRQSLGQGLEFLIYFQGNSAPDKSGLPSDRFSAERTGGSVSTLTIQRTQQEDSAVYLCASSLASSIDEQFFGPGTRLTVL.

This clonotype was seen at least ten times. DNA of the CDR3: TGTGCCAGCAGTGAGGATAGGGCCACCTACGAGCAGTACTTC. Translated, it gives CASSEDRATYEQYF. This chain connects TRBV2 to TRBJ2-7; D is unclear. Germline CDR1 is SNHLY and CDR2 is FYNNEI. Deletions cut 3 bases from V and 2 bases from J, with 11 bases between. The CDR3 length is 14 residues.

Turning to this clonotype: The DNA is left out, because the CDR3 cannot be placed on it with certainty; the CDR3 is given as TCRdb lists it. V usage is TRBV28 and J usage is TRBJ2-3. Looked up from germline, CDR1 is MDHEN and CDR2 is SYDVKM. From its first to its last residue, the CDR3 has 15 amino acids. The CDR3 protein is CASSLWGRGTDTLYF.

In its sample, this clonotype ranks as medium-sized (0.01 to 0.1%). The chain has TRBV6-6 and TRBJ1-1, with D hard to call. Trimming cost V 2 bases and J 2 bases, with 6 bases left between them. The CDR3 has 13 residues. Germline assignment: CDR1 MNHNY and CDR2 SVGAGI (reference sequence). CDR3 DNA sequence: TGTGCCAGCAGTTACACAGTTAACACTGAAGCTTTCTTT. Amino acid sequence: CASSYTVNTEAFF.

This clonotype is termed large. The chain couples TRBV20-1 to TRBJ2-5; 8 nucleotides line up with TRBD1. Germline-derived CDR1 and CDR2 are DFQATT and SNEGSKA (reference sequence). Trimming took 0 bases from V and 2 from J; bases not matched to a gene: 8. CDR3 length equals 16 residues. The DNA of the CDR3 is TGCAGTGCTAGAGATCTGGTACAGGGGGTACAAGAGACCCAGTACTTC. It is translated as CSARDLVQGVQETQYF.

By sample fraction, this clonotype is medium-sized. The V gene is TRBV7-2, the J gene TRBJ2-1; D remains ambiguous. V was trimmed by 1 base and J by 0 bases, leaving 7 bases between them. The germline V gene has CDR1 SGHTA and CDR2 FQGNSA. The CDR3 consists of 15 residues. Here the CDR3 DNA reads TGTGCCAGCAGCTTAGGCAGCACCTCCTACAATGAGCAGTTCTTC. Its translation: CASSLGSTSYNEQFF. Drawing the rest from reference TRBV7-2 and TRBJ2-1, the complete variable domain is GAGVSQSPSNKVTEKGKDVELRCDPISGHTALYWYRQSLGQGLEFLIYFQGNSAPDKSGLPSDRFSAERTGGSVSTLTIQRTQQEDSAVYLCASSLGSTSYNEQFFGPGTRLTVL.

In this sample, this clonotype is medium-sized. The chain carries TRBV20-1 and TRBJ1-5; D is undetermined. In germline, CDR1 is DFQATT, CDR2 SNEGSKA (reference sequence). The length of the CDR3 is 12 residues. Trimming pared 7 bases from V and 0 bases from J, leaving 7 bases between. CDR3 in amino acids: CSGSGSNQPQHF. In DNA, the CDR3 is TGCAGTGGATCGGGTAGCAATCAGCCCCAGCATTTT.

As to this clonotype: The DNA is omitted, as the CDR3 cannot be located on it reliably, and the CDR3 follows TCRdb's listing. The V and J genes are TRBV29-1 and TRBJ2-7; the table assigns TRBD1, which was not confirmed against the DNA. The CDR3 has 12 residues if both end residues are counted. Germline V gene sequence: CDR1 SQVTM, CDR2 ANQGSEA. The CDR3 region is CGVGPGNYEQYF.

As to this clonotype: This could be a read error, since a much larger clone is one nucleotide away. The chain carries TRBV29-1 and TRBJ1-2; D is unresolved. V lost 5 bases and J 4 bases, leaving 14 bases between the germline ends. The germline gives CDR1 SQVTM, CDR2 ANQGSEA. The CDR3 has 13 amino acids. This CDR3 reads CSVPSAESYGYTF. The CDR3 DNA reads as TGCAGCGTTCCTTCGGCGGAGAGCTATGGCTACACCTTC.

By sample share, this clonotype is medium-sized. The chain couples TRBV20-1 to TRBJ1-5; D might be TRBD1 (6 bases). There are 16 residues in the CDR3. CDR1 is DFQATT and CDR2 is SNEGSKA in the germline V gene (reference sequence). V gave up 6 bases and J gave up 0 bases, with 18 bases separating them. CDR3 region: CSAFTGKGVSNQPQHF. CDR3 nucleotides: TGCAGTGCCTTTACGGGGAAGGGGGTTAGCAATCAGCCCCAGCATTTT.